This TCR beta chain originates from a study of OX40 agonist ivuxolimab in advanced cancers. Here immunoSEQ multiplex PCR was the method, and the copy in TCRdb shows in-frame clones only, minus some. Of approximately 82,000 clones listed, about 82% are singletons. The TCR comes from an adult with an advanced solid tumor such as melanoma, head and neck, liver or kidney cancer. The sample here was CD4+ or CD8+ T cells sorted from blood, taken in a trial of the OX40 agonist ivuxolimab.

CDR3: CASSPPQMNTEAFF. The CDR3 DNA is TGTGCCAGCTCTCCCCCCCAAATGAACACTGAAGCTTTCTTT. The chain carries TRBV21-1 and TRBJ1-1. TRBV21-1 corresponds to a pseudogene. The CDR3 spans 14 residues.